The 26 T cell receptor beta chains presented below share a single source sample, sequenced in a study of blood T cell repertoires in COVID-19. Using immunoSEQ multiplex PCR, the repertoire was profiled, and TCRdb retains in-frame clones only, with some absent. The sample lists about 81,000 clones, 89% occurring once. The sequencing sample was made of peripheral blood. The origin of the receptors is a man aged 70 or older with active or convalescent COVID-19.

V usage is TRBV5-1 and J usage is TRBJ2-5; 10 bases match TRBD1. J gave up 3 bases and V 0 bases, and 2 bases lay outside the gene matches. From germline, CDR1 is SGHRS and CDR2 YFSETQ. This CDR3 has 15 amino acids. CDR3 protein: CASSLVGTGEETQYF. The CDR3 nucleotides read TGCGCCAGCAGCTTGGTAGGGACAGGGGAAGAGACCCAGTACTTC.

The CDR3 loop is CASSLGAVGSYNSPLHF. CDR3 DNA sequence: TGCGCCAGCAGCTTGGGAGCGGTCGGCTCCTATAATTCACCCCTCCACTTT. The chain combines TRBV5-1 with TRBJ1-6; no clear D gene. V dropped 0 bases and J dropped 0 bases, with 10 bases sitting between them. Germline-derived CDR1 and CDR2 are SGHRS and YFSETQ. This CDR3 is 17 amino acids long.

For the CDR3, the DNA is TGTGCCAGCAGCACGTCCTTCGGGACAGAAGAGACCCAGTACTTC. It is translated as CASSTSFGTEETQYF. The rearrangement links TRBV7-9 to TRBJ2-5, with 7 bases lining up with TRBD1. V dropped 5 bases and J dropped 3; count of bases not matched to a gene: 9. Germline CDR1 SEHNR, CDR2 FQNEAQ (reference sequence). The CDR3 is 15 amino acids.

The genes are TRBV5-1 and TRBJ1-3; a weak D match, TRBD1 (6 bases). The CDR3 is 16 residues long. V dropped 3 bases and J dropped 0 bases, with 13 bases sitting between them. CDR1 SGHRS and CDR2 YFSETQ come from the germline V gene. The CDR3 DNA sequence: TGCGCCAGCAGCTCGCTGACAGGCCCCTCTGGAAACACCATATATTTT. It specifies CASSSLTGPSGNTIYF.

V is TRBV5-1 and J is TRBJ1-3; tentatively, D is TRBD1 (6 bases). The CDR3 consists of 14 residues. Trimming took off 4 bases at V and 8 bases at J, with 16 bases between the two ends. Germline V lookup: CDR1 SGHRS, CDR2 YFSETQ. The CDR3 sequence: CASSSGTPGDTIYF. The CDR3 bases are TGCGCCAGCAGCAGCGGGACACCGGGGGACACCATATATTTT. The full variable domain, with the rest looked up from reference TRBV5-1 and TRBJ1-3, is KAGVTQTPRYLIKTRGQQVTLSCSPISGHRSVSWYQQTPGQGLQFLFEYFSETQRNKGNFPGRFSGRQFSNSRSEMNVSTLELGDSALYLCASSSGTPGDTIYFGEGSWLTVV.

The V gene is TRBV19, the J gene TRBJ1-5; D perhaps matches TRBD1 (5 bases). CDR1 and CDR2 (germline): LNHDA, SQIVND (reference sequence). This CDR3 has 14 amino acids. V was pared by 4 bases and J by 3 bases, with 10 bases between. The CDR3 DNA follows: TGTGCCAGTAGTAGGGGGGGGAACAATCAGCCCCAGCATTTT. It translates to CASSRGGNNQPQHF.

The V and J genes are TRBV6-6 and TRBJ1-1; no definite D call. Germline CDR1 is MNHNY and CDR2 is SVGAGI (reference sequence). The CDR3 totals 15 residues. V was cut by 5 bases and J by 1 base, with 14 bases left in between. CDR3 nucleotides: TGTGCCAGCAGTCATGACCGCGGGAGGAACACTGAAGCTTTCTTT. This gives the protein CASSHDRGRNTEAFF.

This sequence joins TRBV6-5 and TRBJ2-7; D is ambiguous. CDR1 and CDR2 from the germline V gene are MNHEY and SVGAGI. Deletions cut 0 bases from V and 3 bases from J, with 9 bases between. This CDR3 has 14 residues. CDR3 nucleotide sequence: TGTGCCAGCAGTTACTCGGGTGGCGGCTACGAGCAGTACTTC. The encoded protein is CASSYSGGGYEQYF.

The chain's CDR3 is CSASGPMNTEAFF. The CDR3 DNA follows: TGCAGTGCTAGTGGGCCCATGAACACTGAAGCTTTCTTT. V usage is TRBV20-1 and J usage is TRBJ1-1; the D is unclear. The CDR3 is 13 residues long. Germline V gene sequence: CDR1 DFQATT, CDR2 SNEGSKA (reference sequence). V shed 3 bases and J shed 0 bases, with 8 bases lying between them.

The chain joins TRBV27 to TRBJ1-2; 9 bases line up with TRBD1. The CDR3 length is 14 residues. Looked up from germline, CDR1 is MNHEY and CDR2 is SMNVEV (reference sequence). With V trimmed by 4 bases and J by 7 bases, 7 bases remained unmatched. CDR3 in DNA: TGTGCCAGCAGTTCCAACAGGGGGCGTGGTGGCTACACCTTC. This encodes CASSSNRGRGGYTF.

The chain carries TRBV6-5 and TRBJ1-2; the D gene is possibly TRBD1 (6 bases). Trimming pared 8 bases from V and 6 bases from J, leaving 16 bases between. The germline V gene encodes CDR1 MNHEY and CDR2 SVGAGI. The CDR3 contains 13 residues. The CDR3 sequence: CASRTDFRDGYTF. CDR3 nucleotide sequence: TGTGCCAGCCGGACAGACTTCAGGGATGGCTACACCTTC.

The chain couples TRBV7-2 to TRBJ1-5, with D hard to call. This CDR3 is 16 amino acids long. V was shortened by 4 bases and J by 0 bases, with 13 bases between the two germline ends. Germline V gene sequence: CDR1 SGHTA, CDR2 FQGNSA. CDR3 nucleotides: TGTGCCAGCAGCTCTAGGTTAGGAGATAGCAATCAGCCCCAGCATTTT. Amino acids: CASSSRLGDSNQPQHF.

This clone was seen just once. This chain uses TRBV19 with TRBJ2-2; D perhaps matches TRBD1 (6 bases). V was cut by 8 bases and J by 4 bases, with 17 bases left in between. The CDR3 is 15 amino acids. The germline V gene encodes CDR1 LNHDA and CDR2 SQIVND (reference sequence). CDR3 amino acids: CASEPTGMGTGELFF. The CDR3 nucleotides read TGTGCCAGTGAGCCCACAGGGATGGGCACCGGGGAGCTGTTTTTT.

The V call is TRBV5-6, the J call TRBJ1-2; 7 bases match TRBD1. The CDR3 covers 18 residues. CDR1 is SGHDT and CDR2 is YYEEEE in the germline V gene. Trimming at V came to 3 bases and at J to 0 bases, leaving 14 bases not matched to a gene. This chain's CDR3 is CASSSGWTGITPNYGYTF. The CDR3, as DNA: TGTGCCAGCAGCTCGGGTTGGACAGGAATTACCCCTAACTATGGCTACACCTTC.

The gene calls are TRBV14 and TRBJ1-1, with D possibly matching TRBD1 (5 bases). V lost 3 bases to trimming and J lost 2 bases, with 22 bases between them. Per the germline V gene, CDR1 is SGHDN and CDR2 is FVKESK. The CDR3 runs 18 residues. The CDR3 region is CASSQEWGSRYSNTEAFF. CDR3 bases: TGTGCCAGCAGCCAGGAATGGGGCAGCCGATACTCTAACACTGAAGCTTTCTTT. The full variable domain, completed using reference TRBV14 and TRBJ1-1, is EAGVTQFPSHSVIEKGQTVTLRCDPISGHDNLYWYRRVMGKEIKFLLHFVKESKQDESGMPNNRFLAERTGGTYSTLKVQPAELEDSGVYFCASSQEWGSRYSNTEAFFGQGTRLTVV.

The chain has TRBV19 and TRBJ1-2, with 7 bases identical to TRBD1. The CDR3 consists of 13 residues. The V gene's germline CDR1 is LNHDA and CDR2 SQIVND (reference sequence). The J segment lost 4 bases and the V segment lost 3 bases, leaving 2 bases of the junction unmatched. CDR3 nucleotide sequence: TGTGCCAGTAGTATCGGACAGGTCTATGGCTACACCTTC. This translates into CASSIGQVYGYTF.

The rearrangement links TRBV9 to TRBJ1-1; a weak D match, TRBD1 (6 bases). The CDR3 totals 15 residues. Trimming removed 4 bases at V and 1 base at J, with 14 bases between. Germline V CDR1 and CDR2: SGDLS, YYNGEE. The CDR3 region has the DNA TGTGCCAGCAGCCCTATAACAGGGTCGAACACTGAAGCTTTCTTT. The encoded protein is CASSPITGSNTEAFF.

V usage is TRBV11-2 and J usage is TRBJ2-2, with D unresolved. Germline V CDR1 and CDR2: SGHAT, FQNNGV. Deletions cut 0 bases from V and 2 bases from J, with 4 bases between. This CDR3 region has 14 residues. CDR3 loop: CASSLDHNTGELFF. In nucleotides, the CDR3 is TGTGCCAGCAGCTTAGACCATAACACCGGGGAGCTGTTTTTT.

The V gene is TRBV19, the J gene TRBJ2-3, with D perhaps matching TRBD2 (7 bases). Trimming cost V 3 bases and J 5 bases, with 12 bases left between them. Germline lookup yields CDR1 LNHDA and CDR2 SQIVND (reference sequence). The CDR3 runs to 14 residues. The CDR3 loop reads CASSIEGGGDTQYF. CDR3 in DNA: TGTGCCAGTAGTATCGAAGGGGGGGGAGATACGCAGTATTTT.

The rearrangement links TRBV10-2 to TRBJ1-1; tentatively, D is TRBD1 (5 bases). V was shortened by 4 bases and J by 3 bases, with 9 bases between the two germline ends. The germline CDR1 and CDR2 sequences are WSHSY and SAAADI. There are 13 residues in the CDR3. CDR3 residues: CASSVRGDTEAFF. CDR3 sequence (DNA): TGCGCCAGCAGTGTGCGGGGGGACACTGAAGCTTTCTTT.

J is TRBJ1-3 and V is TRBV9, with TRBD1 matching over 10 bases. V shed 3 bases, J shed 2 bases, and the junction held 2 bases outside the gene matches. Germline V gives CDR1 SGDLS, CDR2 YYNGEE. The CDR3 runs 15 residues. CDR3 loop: CASSGQGAPGNTIYF. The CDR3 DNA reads TGTGCCAGCAGCGGACAGGGGGCGCCTGGAAACACCATATATTTT.

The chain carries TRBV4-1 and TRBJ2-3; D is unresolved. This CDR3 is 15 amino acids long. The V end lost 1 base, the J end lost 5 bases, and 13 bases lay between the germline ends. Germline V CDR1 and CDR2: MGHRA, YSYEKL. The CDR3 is CASSQVQAEGDTQYF. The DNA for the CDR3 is TGCGCCAGCAGCCAAGTCCAGGCAGAAGGAGATACGCAGTATTTT.

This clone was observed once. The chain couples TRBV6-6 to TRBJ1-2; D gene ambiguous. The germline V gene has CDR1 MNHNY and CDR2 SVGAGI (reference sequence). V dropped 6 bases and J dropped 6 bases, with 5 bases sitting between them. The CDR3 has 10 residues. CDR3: CASRGHGYTF. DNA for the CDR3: TGTGCCAGCAGGGGCCATGGCTACACCTTC.

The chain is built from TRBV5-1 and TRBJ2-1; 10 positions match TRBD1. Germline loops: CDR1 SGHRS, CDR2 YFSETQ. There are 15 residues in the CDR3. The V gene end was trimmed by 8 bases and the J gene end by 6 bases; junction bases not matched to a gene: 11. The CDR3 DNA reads TGCGCCAGTGTTCCCGGGACAGGGGTTTCCAATGAGCAGTTCTTC. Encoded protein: CASVPGTGVSNEQFF.

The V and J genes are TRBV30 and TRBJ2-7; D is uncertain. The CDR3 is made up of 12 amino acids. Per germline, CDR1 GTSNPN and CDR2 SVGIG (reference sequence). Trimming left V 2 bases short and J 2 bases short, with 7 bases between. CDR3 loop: CAWSPSPYEQYF. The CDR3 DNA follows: TGTGCCTGGAGTCCAAGCCCCTACGAGCAGTACTTC.

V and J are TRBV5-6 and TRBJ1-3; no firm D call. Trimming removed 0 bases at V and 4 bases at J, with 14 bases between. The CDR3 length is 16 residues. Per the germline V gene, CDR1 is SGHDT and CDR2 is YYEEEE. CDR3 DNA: TGTGCCAGCAGCTTGGCAACCGGGAGACCCGGAAACACCATATATTTT. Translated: CASSLATGRPGNTIYF.